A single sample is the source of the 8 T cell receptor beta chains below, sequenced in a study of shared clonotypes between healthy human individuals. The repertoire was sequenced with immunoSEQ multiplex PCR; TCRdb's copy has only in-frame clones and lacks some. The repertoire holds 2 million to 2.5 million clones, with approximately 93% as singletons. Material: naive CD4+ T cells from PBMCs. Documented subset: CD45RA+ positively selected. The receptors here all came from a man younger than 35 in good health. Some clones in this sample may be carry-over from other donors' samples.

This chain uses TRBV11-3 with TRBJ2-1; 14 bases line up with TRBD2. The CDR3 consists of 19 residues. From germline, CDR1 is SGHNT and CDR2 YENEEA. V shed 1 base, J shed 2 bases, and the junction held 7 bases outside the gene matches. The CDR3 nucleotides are TGTGCCAGCAGCTTAGTCGGGACTAGCGGGAGTGGGCCCTACAATGAGCAGTTCTTC. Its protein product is CASSLVGTSGSGPYNEQFF.

DNA for the CDR3: TGTGCCAGCTCACTCATTTTTACAGGGGGCGATCAGCCCCAGCATTTT. It translates to CASSLIFTGGDQPQHF. The rearrangement uses TRBV18 and TRBJ1-5; TRBD1 matches at 9 bases. Germline V gene data show CDR1 as KGHSH and CDR2 as LQKENI. V shed 4 bases, J shed 5 bases, and the junction held 9 bases outside the gene matches. The CDR3 runs to 16 residues.

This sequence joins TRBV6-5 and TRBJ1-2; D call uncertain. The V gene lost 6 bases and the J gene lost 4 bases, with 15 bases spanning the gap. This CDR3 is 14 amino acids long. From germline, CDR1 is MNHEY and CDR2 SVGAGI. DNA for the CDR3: TGTGCCAGCAGCCGAGCAAGGGCAGGCTATGGCTACACCTTC. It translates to CASSRARAGYGYTF.

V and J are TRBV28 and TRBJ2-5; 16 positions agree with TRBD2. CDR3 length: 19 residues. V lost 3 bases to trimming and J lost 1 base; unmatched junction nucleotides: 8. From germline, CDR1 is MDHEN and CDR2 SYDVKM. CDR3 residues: CASSLGTSGRAGTQETQYF. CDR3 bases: TGTGCCAGCAGTTTGGGGACTAGCGGGAGGGCCGGAACCCAAGAGACCCAGTACTTC.

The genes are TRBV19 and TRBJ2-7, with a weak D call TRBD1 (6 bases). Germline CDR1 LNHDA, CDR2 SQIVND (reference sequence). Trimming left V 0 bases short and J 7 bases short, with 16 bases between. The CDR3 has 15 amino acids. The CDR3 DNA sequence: TGTGCCAGTAGTATAGATCTCAGGACAGCTAGGGAGCAGTACTTC. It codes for CASSIDLRTAREQYF.

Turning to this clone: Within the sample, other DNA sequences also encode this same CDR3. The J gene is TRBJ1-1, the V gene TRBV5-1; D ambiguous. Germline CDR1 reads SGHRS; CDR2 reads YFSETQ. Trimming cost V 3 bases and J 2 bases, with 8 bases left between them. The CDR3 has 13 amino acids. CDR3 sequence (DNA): TGCGCCAGCAGCTCAGGAGTAAACACTGAAGCTTTCTTT. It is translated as CASSSGVNTEAFF.

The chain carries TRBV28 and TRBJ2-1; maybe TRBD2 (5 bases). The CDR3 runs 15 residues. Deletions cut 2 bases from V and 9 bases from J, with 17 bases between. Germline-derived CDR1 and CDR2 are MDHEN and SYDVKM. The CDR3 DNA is TGTGCCAGCAGTTTAGGTTCCACCTCCCGGGGTGAGCAGTTCTTC. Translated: CASSLGSTSRGEQFF.

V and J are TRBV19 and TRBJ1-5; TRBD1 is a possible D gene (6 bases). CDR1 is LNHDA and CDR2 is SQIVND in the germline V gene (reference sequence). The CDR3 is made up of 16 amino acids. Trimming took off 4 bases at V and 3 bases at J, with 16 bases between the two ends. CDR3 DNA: TGTGCCAGTAGTACTCGGCCGGACAGTTTCAATCAGCCCCAGCATTTT. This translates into CASSTRPDSFNQPQHF.